These T cell receptor beta chains were read from a single sample in a study of regulatory T cells in long-lasting Graves disease. TCRdb re-derived calls from the multiplex PCR reads in MiXCR, one entry per CDR3 protein. The sample records 500,000 to 700,000 distinct CDR3 sequences, roughly 16% being singletons. Another study also made use of these data, one on T cells in Graves' hyperthyroidism and ophthalmopathy.

The sample here was peripheral blood mononuclear cells (PBMCs), taken at new diagnosis, from a patient treated with antithyroid drugs. The receptor set was obtained from a woman aged 25 to 39 with Graves disease. Each CDR3 is given with its conserved first and last residue. A D gene is named only where the DNA matches it firmly. A row's size may be missing; if present it is once, few, many or a size class.

DNA,CDR3,D,V,size,J
TGTGCCAGCAGCTTAACAGGGCTTGAAGAGACCCAGTACTTC,CASSLTGLEETQYF,NA,TRBV7-2,many,TRBJ2-5
TGCAGTTCTCATGAGACTTCATATGGCTACACCTTC,CSSHETSYGYTF,NA,TRBV20-1,NA,TRBJ1-2
TGTGCCAGCAGTTTATCGAGGGGTCGTCGGCAGCCCCAGCATTTT,CASSLSRGRRQPQHF,NA,TRBV27,many,TRBJ1-5
TGTGCCTGGAATAAGCCGAATATCTACAATGAGCAGTTCTTC,CAWNKPNIYNEQFF,NA,TRBV30,NA,TRBJ2-1
TGCGCCAGCAGCTCGGGACAGCCTAACTATGGCTACACCTTC,CASSSGQPNYGYTF,TRBD1,TRBV5-1,few,TRBJ1-2
TGTGCCAGCAGGGCTAGCGGGGTCCAGTATGAGCAGTTCTTC,CASRASGVQYEQFF,TRBD2,TRBV2,many,TRBJ2-1
TGTGCCAGCAGTGGCCTAGCGGCGGACAATGAGCAGTTCTTC,CASSGLAADNEQFF,TRBD2,TRBV2,NA,TRBJ2-1
TGTGCCAGTAGTATCGATATTGTGGACACCATATATTTT,CASSIDIVDTIYF,NA,TRBV19,NA,TRBJ1-3
TGTGCCAGCAGCAGAAGCACAGGGGGCGCTGGGGCCAACGTCCTGACTTTC,CASSRSTGGAGANVLTF,TRBD1,TRBV2,many,TRBJ2-6
TGTGCCAGCAGGGAACCGGGGACAGGGGGTGGCTACACCTTC,CASREPGTGGGYTF,TRBD1,TRBV6-1,few,TRBJ1-2
TGTGCCAGCATCGATTCCGGGACAGGGGTAGCCGGGGAGCTGTTTTTT,CASIDSGTGVAGELFF,TRBD1,TRBV28,NA,TRBJ2-2
TGTGCCATCACCTTAGACAGGGGTGCTGAAGCTTTCTTT,CAITLDRGAEAFF,TRBD1,TRBV10-3,NA,TRBJ1-1
TGTGCCAGCAGCTTGGGCGGATGGGGCTACACCTTC,CASSLGGWGYTF,NA,TRBV5-4,few,TRBJ1-2
TGTGCCAGCAGCGTAGGTATCAACAATGAGCAGTTCTTC,CASSVGINNEQFF,NA,TRBV9,few,TRBJ2-1
TGTGCCTGGAGCCCCCCTTTTGGCTATGGCTACACCTTC,CAWSPPFGYGYTF,NA,TRBV30,few,TRBJ1-2
TGTGCCAGCAGTTTCATCGTAGCGGGAGGCCCCTACAATGAGCAGTTCTTC,CASSFIVAGGPYNEQFF,TRBD2,TRBV28,many,TRBJ2-1
TGTGCCAGCTCACCGGGGACAGGGGCAGGCGAGCAGTACTTC,CASSPGTGAGEQYF,TRBD1,TRBV18,many,TRBJ2-7
TGCAGCGCCATAGGACCGGGAGGGACCCAGTACTTC,CSAIGPGGTQYF,TRBD2,TRBV20-1,many,TRBJ2-5
TGTGCCAGCAGCCCAGGGGGACTAGCGGGAGGAAGAGACAATGAGCAGTTCTTC,CASSPGGLAGGRDNEQFF,TRBD2,TRBV11-2,many,TRBJ2-1
TGTGCCAGCAGCTTGAGGAGCGGGAAATACGAGCAGTACTTC,CASSLRSGKYEQYF,TRBD2,TRBV5-6,many,TRBJ2-7
TGTGCCAGCAGCTTAGGCGGGGCGGAGGATGAGCAGTTCTTC,CASSLGGAEDEQFF,NA,TRBV7-3,few,TRBJ2-1
TGCGCCAGCAGCTTTAGCGAAAATCAGCCCCAGCATTTT,CASSFSENQPQHF,NA,TRBV5-1,many,TRBJ1-5
TGCGCCAGCGGGGAGTCGAACACCGGGGAGCTGTTTTTT,CASGESNTGELFF,NA,TRBV5-1,NA,TRBJ2-2
TGTGCCAGCAGCCCCCCTTTTGGAATTGGCTACGAGCAGTACTTC,CASSPPFGIGYEQYF,NA,TRBV7-9,few,TRBJ2-7
TGCGCCAGCAGCTGGTTCGTGTCTGGGGCCAACGTCCTGACTTTC,CASSWFVSGANVLTF,NA,TRBV5-1,NA,TRBJ2-6
TGTGCCAGCAGCCACCTATCCATGGCCGGGAGCTCCTACAATGAGCAGTTCTTC,CASSHLSMAGSSYNEQFF,NA,TRBV3-1,few,TRBJ2-1
TGTGCCACCAGCCCCAGGACAGGTAATGAGCAGTTCTTC,CATSPRTGNEQFF,TRBD1,TRBV15,many,TRBJ2-1
TGTGCCAGCTCTCTCTCCTCCCCCGCCAGTACCATACTAGAAGCTTTCTTT,CASSLSSPASTILEAFF,NA,TRBV18,NA,TRBJ1-1
TGTGCCAGCAGCTTATCTCGGGTAGCGGGAGTAACCAATGAGCAGTTCTTC,CASSLSRVAGVTNEQFF,TRBD2,TRBV11-2,many,TRBJ2-1
TGTGCCTGGAGTGTGTCCCTCTATGGCTACACCTTC,CAWSVSLYGYTF,NA,TRBV30,many,TRBJ1-2
TGTGCCAGCAGTACCGGCGGGCGGGGAGAGTACACTGAAGCTTTCTTT,CASSTGGRGEYTEAFF,NA,TRBV28,many,TRBJ1-1
TGTGCCAGCAGTTCGCCCGGGAGTTTGACAGATACGCAGTATTTT,CASSSPGSLTDTQYF,NA,TRBV28,many,TRBJ2-3
TGTGCCAGCAGCTTGGCCCGTGGGTTCGGGGAGCAGTTCTTC,CASSLARGFGEQFF,NA,TRBV5-1,many,TRBJ2-1
TGTGCCAGCAGTGAAGGCCCTGGGGGGACCGGAAACACCATATATTTT,CASSEGPGGTGNTIYF,NA,TRBV2,many,TRBJ1-3
TGTGCCAGCAGCCAAGGGGGACACTCCTACGAGCAGTACTTC,CASSQGGHSYEQYF,NA,TRBV3-1,many,TRBJ2-7
TGTGCCAGCCAGACGGGGATGCGCACTGAAGCTTTCTTT,CASQTGMRTEAFF,NA,TRBV28,many,TRBJ1-1
TGTGCCAGTAGTATAGGGGAGGACACTGAAGCTTTCTTT,CASSIGEDTEAFF,NA,TRBV19,few,TRBJ1-1
TGTGCCAGCAGCTTAAGGACAGGGCTCTATGGCTACACCTTC,CASSLRTGLYGYTF,TRBD1,TRBV7-9,NA,TRBJ1-2
TGTGCCAGCAGTTTCGGGACTAGCGGGAGAACGGATACGCAGTATTTT,CASSFGTSGRTDTQYF,TRBD2,TRBV12-3/TRBV12-4,many,TRBJ2-3
TGTGCCAGCAGCTTAGAGGGGGGGAACTACGAGCAGTACTTC,CASSLEGGNYEQYF,NA,TRBV7-9,many,TRBJ2-7
TGTGCCAGCACTGATCCAGGGGACGTTTACAATGAGCAGTTCTTC,CASTDPGDVYNEQFF,NA,TRBV2,many,TRBJ2-1
TGTGCCAGCGAGATCACAGATACGCAGTATTTT,CASEITDTQYF,NA,TRBV7-9,NA,TRBJ2-3
TGCAGCGTAAGTGTATCCCTCATCGGCGAGCAGTTCTTC,CSVSVSLIGEQFF,NA,TRBV29-1,NA,TRBJ2-1
TGCAGTGCTACCAGACGGGACTACGAGCAGTACTTC,CSATRRDYEQYF,NA,TRBV20-1,few,TRBJ2-7
TGTGCCTGGGCCCAAGGGACTTACTCCTACGAGCAGTACTTC,CAWAQGTYSYEQYF,NA,TRBV30,NA,TRBJ2-7
TGTGCCACCAGTGATAGGAGGGGGGGCCGGTATGAGCAGTTCTTC,CATSDRRGGRYEQFF,NA,TRBV24-1,NA,TRBJ2-1